A single sample is the source of the 6 T cell receptor beta chains below, sequenced in a study of blood T cell repertoires in COVID-19. Profiled with immunoSEQ multiplex PCR; TCRdb holds only in-frame clones, not every one. The table lists around 160,000 clones, 80% to 85% of them singletons. The source material was PBMCs or T cells enriched from blood (not recorded which). The receptors originated from a woman between 45 and 60 years old who had been exposed to COVID-19.

This clone was counted once. The V call is TRBV5-5, the J call TRBJ1-6, with no clear D. V was pared by 1 base and J by 11 bases, with 10 bases between. Germline CDR1 reads SGHKS; CDR2 reads YYEKEE (reference sequence). The CDR3 has 13 amino acids. The CDR3, as DNA: TGTGCCAGCAGCTTGTCTCCGTTCGCACCCCTCCACTTT. It translates to CASSLSPFAPLHF.

The chain carries TRBV20-1 and TRBJ2-1, with 8 nucleotides matching TRBD2. CDR3 length: 16 residues. Looked up from germline, CDR1 is DFQATT and CDR2 is SNEGSKA (reference sequence). The V gene end was trimmed by 3 bases and the J gene end by 0 bases; junction bases not matched to a gene: 7. CDR3 in DNA: TGCAGTGCTAGTATAGCGGGGCGGACCTCCTACAATGAGCAGTTCTTC. It is translated as CSASIAGRTSYNEQFF.

The DNA for the CDR3 is TGCGCCAGCAGTGAGTCGGGCAACTATGGCTACACCTTC. This translates into CASSESGNYGYTF. The chain employs TRBV10-1 and TRBJ1-2, with no clear D. V shed 0 bases and J shed 2 bases, with 4 bases lying between them. The germline gives CDR1 WNHNN, CDR2 SYGVQD (reference sequence). CDR3 length: 13 amino acids.

This chain uses TRBV19 with TRBJ1-1; maybe TRBD1 (6 bases). Germline CDR1 is LNHDA and CDR2 is SQIVND (reference sequence). The CDR3 runs to 15 residues. Deletions cut 5 bases from V and 0 bases from J, with 13 bases between. The CDR3, as DNA: TGTGCCAGTAGTTCATACGGGGGGCTGAACACTGAAGCTTTCTTT. Encoded protein: CASSSYGGLNTEAFF.

The gene calls are TRBV25-1 and TRBJ1-2; D ambiguous. Trimming took off 2 bases at V and 8 bases at J, with 12 bases between the two ends. Germline CDR1 and CDR2: MGHDK and SYGVNS. CDR3 size: 13 residues. The CDR3 nucleotides read TGTGCCAGCAGTGAAAAGGCAGAGGCGGGCTACACCTTC. Translating gives CASSEKAEAGYTF.

This chain connects TRBV2 to TRBJ2-1; TRBD2 matches 12 bases. Germline assignment: CDR1 SNHLY and CDR2 FYNNEI. Trimming at V came to 6 bases and at J to 6 bases, leaving 6 bases not matched to a gene. The CDR3 has 15 amino acids. This CDR3 reads CASRTSGSGGNEQFF. CDR3 nucleotide sequence: TGTGCCAGCAGGACTAGCGGGAGCGGGGGCAATGAGCAGTTCTTC.